This TCR beta chain emerged from a study of blood T cell repertoires in COVID-19. The repertoire was sequenced with immunoSEQ multiplex PCR; TCRdb's copy has only in-frame clones and lacks some. The sample carries 300,000 to 400,000 clones, 88% recorded once. The ends lost 5 bases at V and 1 base at J; junction bases unmatched: 13. This CDR3 contains 19 residues. Per germline, CDR1 MNHEY and CDR2 SMNVEV (reference sequence). The sequence was obtained from a woman aged 25-40 years with COVID-19, enrolled during active disease. Sequencing was carried out using peripheral blood. This chain connects TRBV27 to TRBJ2-3; 12 bases fit TRBD2. The CDR3 loop is CASSALSFGLAGRTDTQYF. CDR3 nucleotide sequence: TGTGCCAGCAGTGCCCTCTCCTTTGGACTAGCGGGACGCACAGATACGCAGTATTTT.